The next 18 T cell receptor beta chains were all read from a single sample in a study of response to subunit inactivated influenza vaccine. TCRdb reprocessed the RT-PCR reads via MiXCR and lists one record per CDR3 protein. The sample lists a few hundred thousand distinct CDR3 sequences; around 7.9% were seen once. The sample consisted of PBMCs from blood, taken around 2 years after vaccination. These TCRs come from a man aged 45-69 years who received an inactivated influenza vaccine.

There are a few counts of this clonotype. The V call is TRBV5-1, the J call TRBJ2-7, with 8 bases lining up with TRBD1. Germline CDR1 reads SGHRS; CDR2 reads YFSETQ. Trimming took 2 bases from V and 6 from J; bases not matched to a gene: 7. The length of the CDR3 is 14 residues. This CDR3 is CASSFQDRVGEQYF. The CDR3 DNA reads TGCGCCAGCAGCTTCCAGGACAGGGTGGGCGAGCAGTACTTC.

The DNA for the CDR3 is TGTGCCAGCAGGCCATCCCGGGGGGCCCTGAGGACCGGGGAGCTGTTTTTT. Its translation is CASRPSRGALRTGELFF. This chain links TRBV12-3 or TRBV12-4 with TRBJ2-2; a possible D gene is TRBD2 (7 bases). Trimming pared 6 bases from V and 5 bases from J, leaving 22 bases between. This CDR3 has 17 residues.

Many counts were recorded for this clonotype. V is TRBV15 and J is TRBJ2-7; 8 nucleotides line up with TRBD1. CDR1 is LNHNV, CDR2 YYDKDF, per germline (reference sequence). Unmatched junction bases numbered 2, after V lost 1 base and J lost 3 bases. CDR3 length: 14 residues. The CDR3: CATSRGTGLYEQYF. In DNA, the CDR3 is TGTGCCACCAGCAGAGGGACAGGGCTCTACGAGCAGTACTTC.

This clonotype was observed many times. The chain recombines TRBV27 with TRBJ1-6; D is undetermined. The CDR3 has 13 residues. Trimming pared 5 bases from V and 5 bases from J, leaving 7 bases between. Germline CDR1 is MNHEY and CDR2 is SMNVEV (reference sequence). For the CDR3, the DNA is TGTGCCAGCAGTACCAACCATAATTCACCCCTCCACTTT. This codes for CASSTNHNSPLHF.

The sample holds a few counts of this clonotype. The CDR3 region is CASSLKWTDTQYF. CDR3 sequence (DNA): TGTGCCAGCAGCCTTAAATGGACAGATACGCAGTATTTT. The chain couples TRBV5-6 to TRBJ2-3; no firm D call. CDR1 is SGHDT, CDR2 YYEEEE, per germline. The ends were cut back, 4 bases at V and 3 bases at J, with 9 bases in the middle. The CDR3 runs to 13 residues.

At least ten counts were recorded for this clonotype. This chain uses TRBV6-1 with TRBJ1-2; 8 bases match TRBD1. CDR1 and CDR2 from the germline V gene are MNHNS and SASEGT. The CDR3 has 14 residues. V was pared by 6 bases and J by 8 bases, with 11 bases of the junction left unmatched. CDR3: CASSPRTGKEGYTF. The CDR3 DNA reads as TGTGCCAGCAGCCCTCGGACAGGGAAAGAGGGCTACACCTTC.

The J gene is TRBJ2-7, the V gene TRBV10-3, with TRBD1 matching over 8 bases. The germline gives CDR1 ENHRY, CDR2 SYGVKD. The CDR3 totals 17 residues. The V and J ends lost 0 bases and 1 base, in that order; junction bases with no gene match: 8. The CDR3 DNA is TGTGCCATCAGTGAGTCTCGGACAGGGAAATCGTCCTACGAGCAGTACTTC. Protein: CAISESRTGKSSYEQYF.

This clonotype has only a few counts. The gene calls are TRBV29-1 and TRBJ1-2; D ambiguous. The germline V gene has CDR1 SQVTM and CDR2 ANQGSEA. This CDR3 spans 14 amino acids. V lost 1 base and J lost 8, with 17 bases in between. The CDR3 region has the DNA TGCAGCGTTGAAGCAACAGAAAATGCTATGGGCTACACCTTC. Translating gives CSVEATENAMGYTF.

The chain uses TRBV7-8 and TRBJ1-5, with D perhaps TRBD1 (6 bases). V was trimmed by 4 bases and J by 3 bases, leaving 13 bases between them. The CDR3 loop spans 15 amino acids. CDR1 and CDR2 (germline): SGHVS, FQNEAQ. CDR3 sequence (DNA): TGTGCCAGCAGCTACCGCGGACAGCCCAATCAGCCCCAGCATTTT. It is translated as CASSYRGQPNQPQHF.

The table lists this clonotype with many counts. The chain links TRBV7-8 to TRBJ2-1, with 12 bases identical to TRBD2. Germline values: CDR1 SGHVS, CDR2 FQNEAQ. Germline trimming cut 6 bases from V and 11 bases from J; bases unmatched to any gene: 11. The CDR3 consists of 15 residues. CDR3 loop: CASRRTSGMSSQQFF. The DNA of the CDR3 is TGTGCCAGCAGACGGACTAGCGGGATGTCTAGCCAGCAGTTCTTC.

In its sample, this clonotype was seen many times. The chain links TRBV28 to TRBJ1-1, with 9 bases identical to TRBD1. The CDR3 runs to 16 residues. Trimming removed 6 bases from V and 2 bases from J; junction bases left unmatched: 10. The germline gives CDR1 MDHEN, CDR2 SYDVKM. For the CDR3, the DNA is TGTGCCAGCAGAGATGACAGGGGGAGGTCAAACACTGAAGCTTTCTTT. Its protein is CASRDDRGRSNTEAFF.

The sample holds many counts of this clonotype. CDR3 amino acids: CASSFIYGGSYNEQFF. CDR3 bases: TGTGCCAGCAGTTTTATCTACGGGGGCTCCTACAATGAGCAGTTCTTC. This chain links TRBV28 with TRBJ2-1, with D perhaps matching TRBD2 (6 bases). The CDR3 has 16 residues. Trimming took off 3 bases at V and 0 bases at J, with 12 bases between the two ends. The V gene's germline CDR1 is MDHEN and CDR2 SYDVKM.

This clonotype was seen a handful of times. In nucleotides, the CDR3 is TGTGCCTGGAGTAAGGGGTTTAATCAGCCCCAGCATTTT. Its translation is CAWSKGFNQPQHF. The rearrangement joins TRBV30 to TRBJ1-5; D may be TRBD1 (5 bases). Germline CDR1 and CDR2: GTSNPN and SVGIG (reference sequence). The V end lost 2 bases, the J end lost 4 bases, and 9 bases lay between the germline ends. There are 13 residues in the CDR3. Drawing the rest from reference TRBV30 and TRBJ1-5, the complete variable domain is SQTIHQWPATLVQPVGSPLSLECTVEGTSNPNLYWYRQAAGRGLQLLFYSVGIGQISSEVPQNLSASRPQDRQFILSSKKLLLSDSGFYLCAWSKGFNQPQHFGDGTRLSIL.

There are many counts of this clonotype. This sequence joins TRBV5-1 and TRBJ2-3; D is tentatively TRBD1 or TRBD2 (5 bases each). This CDR3 spans 14 amino acids. Trimming pared 4 bases from V and 2 bases from J, leaving 11 bases between. Looked up from germline, CDR1 is SGHRS and CDR2 is YFSETQ. This CDR3 reads CASSLQGPTDTQYF. The CDR3 DNA follows: TGCGCCAGCAGCCTTCAGGGACCCACAGATACGCAGTATTTT.

V and J are TRBV20-1 and TRBJ1-3; D is uncertain. Germline V gives CDR1 DFQATT, CDR2 SNEGSKA (reference sequence). The germline V and J ends were trimmed by 7 bases and 3 bases, with 16 bases remaining between them. This CDR3 contains 14 residues. This CDR3 reads CSVQRAAVGNTIYF. The CDR3 DNA sequence: TGCAGTGTCCAGAGGGCGGCAGTTGGAAACACCATATATTTT.

This clonotype occurred a few times. This chain links TRBV6-1 with TRBJ2-6, with TRBD1 matching over 9 bases. Looked up from germline, CDR1 is MNHNS and CDR2 is SASEGT. V shed 6 bases and J 2 bases; nucleotides not matched to a gene: 11. CDR3 length equals 18 residues. CDR3 nucleotides: TGTGCCAGCAGCTCGGACAGGGGTGAATTGGCTGGGGCCAACGTCCTGACTTTC. This codes for CASSSDRGELAGANVLTF.

This clonotype was counted only a few times. The chain combines TRBV25-1 with TRBJ1-1; D is uncertain. Per germline, CDR1 MGHDK and CDR2 SYGVNS. This CDR3 comprises 14 residues. The V gene lost 3 bases and the J gene lost 6 bases, with 14 bases spanning the gap. The CDR3 sequence: CASSDDREAAEAFF. As DNA, the CDR3 is TGTGCCAGCAGTGATGACCGGGAGGCAGCTGAAGCTTTCTTT.

This clonotype came up many times. The chain carries TRBV3-1 and TRBJ2-7; D unclear. Germline CDR1 and CDR2: LGHDT and YNNKEL (reference sequence). V was clipped by 0 bases and J by 3 bases, with 6 bases between them. The CDR3 is 13 amino acids. CDR3 nucleotide sequence: TGTGCCAGCAGCCAAGATCACTACTACGAGCAGTACTTC. Residues: CASSQDHYYEQYF.